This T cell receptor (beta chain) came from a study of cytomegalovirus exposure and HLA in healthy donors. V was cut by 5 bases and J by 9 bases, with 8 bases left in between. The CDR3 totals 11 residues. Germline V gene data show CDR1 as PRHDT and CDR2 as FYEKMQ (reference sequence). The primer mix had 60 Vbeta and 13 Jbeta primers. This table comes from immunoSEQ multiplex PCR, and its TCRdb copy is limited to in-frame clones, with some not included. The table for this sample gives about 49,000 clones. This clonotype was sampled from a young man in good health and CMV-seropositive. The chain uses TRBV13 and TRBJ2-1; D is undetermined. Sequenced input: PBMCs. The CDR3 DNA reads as TGTGCCAGCAGCCTAAGTGGTGAGCAGTTCTTC. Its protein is CASSLSGEQFF.